A single T cell receptor beta chain is shown here with its context. One base away lies a much larger clone, so this may be a sequencing read error. These data are taken from a study of kidney transplant recipient with SARS-CoV-2 infection. TCRdb passed the reads through MiXCR, listing each CDR3 protein once. The sample has 200,000 to 250,000 distinct CDR3 sequences, under 35% seen once. Trimming took off 10 bases at V and 4 bases at J, with 15 bases between the two ends. This CDR3 is built from 13 residues. Germline CDR1 is SGHDT and CDR2 is YYEEEE. The sample in question was a blood sample, obtained at baseline and between days 110 and 120 from a kidney transplant recipient. This receptor was taken from a male patient aged 25-45 years who had COVID-19 and was a kidney transplant recipient. The T cells may come from the graft donor. The chain joins TRBV5-6 to TRBJ1-5; D is perhaps TRBD1 (5 bases). CDR3 nucleotides: TGTGCCGGCGCCTGGGGGGGAAATCAGCCCCAGCATTTT. Its translation is CAGAWGGNQPQHF.